Here is one TCR beta chain with its context. What it binds is not known. This sample is drawn from a study of CXCR3-negative and CXCR3-positive naive CD8 T cells. Via 5' RACE with UMI labels, TRB cDNA libraries were prepared. Following a re-call of the 5' RACE reads, TCRdb has one entry per CDR3 protein and lacks DNA. The sample's table shows around 60,000 distinct CDR3 sequences. The CDR3 consists of 13 residues. The germline V gene has CDR1 MDHEN and CDR2 SYDVKM. A CD45RO-CCR7+CD27+CD95- profile was what naive CD8+ T cells displayed. Study-level findings and limits: Both naive subsets showed comparably high diversity, and memory CD8+ cells showed much lower diversity. From TRB CDR3 properties, TCR strength was inferred; surface CD5 did not differ between naive subsets. Against CXCR3-negative naive cells, CXCR3-positive naive cells showed more hydrophobic TRB CDR3s.

This TCR derives from a human donor in good health. Some clones in this sample may be carry-over from other donors' samples. Input material: naive CXCR3+ CD8+ T cells from blood. The subset is: CD45RO-CCR7+CD27+CD95- naive CD8+ T cells expressing CXCR3 (TNR3+). This chain uses TRBV28 with TRBJ2-5. CDR3 in amino acids: CASSLASEETQYF.